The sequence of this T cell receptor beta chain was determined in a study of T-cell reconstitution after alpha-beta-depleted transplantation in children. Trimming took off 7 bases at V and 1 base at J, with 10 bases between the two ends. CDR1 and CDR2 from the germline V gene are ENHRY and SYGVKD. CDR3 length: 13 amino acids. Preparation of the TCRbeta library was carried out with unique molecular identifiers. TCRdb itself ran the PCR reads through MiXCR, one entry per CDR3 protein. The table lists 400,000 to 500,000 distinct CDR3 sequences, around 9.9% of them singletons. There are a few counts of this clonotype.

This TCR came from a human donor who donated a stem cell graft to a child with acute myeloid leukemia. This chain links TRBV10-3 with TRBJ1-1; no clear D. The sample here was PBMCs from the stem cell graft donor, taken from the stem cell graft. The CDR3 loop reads CAIMREENTEAFF. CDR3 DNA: TGTGCCATCATGAGGGAGGAGAACACTGAAGCTTTCTTT.